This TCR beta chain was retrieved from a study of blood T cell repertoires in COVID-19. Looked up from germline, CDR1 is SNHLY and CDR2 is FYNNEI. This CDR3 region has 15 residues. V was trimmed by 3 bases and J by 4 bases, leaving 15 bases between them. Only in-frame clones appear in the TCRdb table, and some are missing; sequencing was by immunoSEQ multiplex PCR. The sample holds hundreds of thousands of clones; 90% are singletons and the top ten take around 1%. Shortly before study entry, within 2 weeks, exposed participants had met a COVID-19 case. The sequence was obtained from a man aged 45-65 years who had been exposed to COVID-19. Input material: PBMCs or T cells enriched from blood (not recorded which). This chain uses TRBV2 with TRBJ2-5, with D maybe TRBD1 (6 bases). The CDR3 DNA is TGTGCCAGCAGTGATTTCGGACAGCCGGGAGAGACCCAGTACTTC. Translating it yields CASSDFGQPGETQYF.